This T cell receptor (beta chain) was identified during a study of CD8 T cells in Susac syndrome. Germline CDR1 is LNHDA and CDR2 is SQIVND (reference sequence). CDR3 length: 14 residues. The V gene lost 6 bases and the J gene lost 7 bases, with 16 bases spanning the gap. In blood CD8+ and CD4+ T cells, TCR beta underwent sequencing. Treatment-naive patients with stable or active relapsing-remitting disease served as multiple sclerosis controls. Purification of the CD8+ and CD4+ T cells relied on negative isolation, and TEMRA cells underwent FACS enrichment. Random-hexamer reverse transcription was applied to roughly 0.5 to 1 ug RNA. TCR beta CDR3 was amplified by immunoSEQ covering 54 Vbeta and 13 Jbeta. TCRdb re-derived calls from the immunoSEQ multiplex PCR reads in MiXCR, one entry per CDR3 protein. The sample carries about 200,000 distinct CDR3 sequences, about 95% recorded once.

This receptor was identified in a human donor with multiple sclerosis. This chain links TRBV19 with TRBJ1-5, with TRBD1 as a possible D gene (5 bases). The source material was CD4+ T cells from PBMCs. Here the CDR3 DNA reads TGTGCCAGTAGGCCCTGGGGGGAGGGACAGCCCCAGCATTTT. It codes for CASRPWGEGQPQHF.